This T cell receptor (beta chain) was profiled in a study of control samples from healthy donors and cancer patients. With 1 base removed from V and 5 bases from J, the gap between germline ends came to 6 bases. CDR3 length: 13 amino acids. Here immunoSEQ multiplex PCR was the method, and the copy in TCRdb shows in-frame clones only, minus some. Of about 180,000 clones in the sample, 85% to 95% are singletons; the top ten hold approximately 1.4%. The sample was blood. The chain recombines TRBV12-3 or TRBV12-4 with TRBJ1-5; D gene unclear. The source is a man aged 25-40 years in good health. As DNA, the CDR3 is TGTGCCAGCAGTTTAGGCACCGATCAGCCCCAGCATTTT. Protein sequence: CASSLGTDQPQHF.